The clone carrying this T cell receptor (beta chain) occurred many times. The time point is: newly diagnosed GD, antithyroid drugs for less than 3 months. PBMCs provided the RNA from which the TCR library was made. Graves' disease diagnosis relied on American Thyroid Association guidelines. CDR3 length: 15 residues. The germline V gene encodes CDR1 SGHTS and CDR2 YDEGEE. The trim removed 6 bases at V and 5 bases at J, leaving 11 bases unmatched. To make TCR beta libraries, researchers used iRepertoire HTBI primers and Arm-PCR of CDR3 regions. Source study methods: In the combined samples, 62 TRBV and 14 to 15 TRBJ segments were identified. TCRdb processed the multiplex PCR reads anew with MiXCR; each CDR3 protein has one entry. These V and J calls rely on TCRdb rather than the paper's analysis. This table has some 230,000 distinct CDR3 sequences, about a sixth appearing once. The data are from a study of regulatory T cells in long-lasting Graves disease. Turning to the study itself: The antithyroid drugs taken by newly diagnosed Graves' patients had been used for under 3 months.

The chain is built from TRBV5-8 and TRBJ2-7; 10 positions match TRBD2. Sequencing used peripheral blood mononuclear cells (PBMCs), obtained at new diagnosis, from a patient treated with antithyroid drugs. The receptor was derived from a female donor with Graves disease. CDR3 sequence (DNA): TGTGCCAGCACATTTCTTAGCGGGGGGCCTAACGAGCAGTACTTC. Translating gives CASTFLSGGPNEQYF.